Following are 32 T cell receptor beta chains from one sample sequenced in a study of blood T cell repertoires in COVID-19. Sequencing used immunoSEQ multiplex PCR; TCRdb keeps in-frame clones, though not all of them. Of 340,000 or so clones listed, around 90% are singletons. The specimen sequenced was peripheral blood. The receptor source for this set is a man aged 50 to 59 with active or convalescent COVID-19.

The chain carries TRBV11-3 and TRBJ2-1; no clear D gene. Trimming pared 0 bases from V and 4 bases from J, leaving 10 bases between. Germline CDR1 and CDR2: SGHNT and YENEEA. This CDR3 region has 15 residues. This CDR3 is CASSLEGGSYNEQFF. The CDR3 coding sequence is TGTGCCAGCAGCTTAGAAGGCGGCAGTTACAATGAGCAGTTCTTC. The full variable domain, with the rest looked up from reference TRBV11-3 and TRBJ2-1, is EAGVVQSPRYKIIEKKQPVAFWCNPISGHNTLYWYLQNLGQGPELLIRYENEEAVDDSQLPKDRFSAERLKGVDSTLKIQPAELGDSAVYLCASSLEGGSYNEQFFGPGTRLTVL.

This chain connects TRBV7-2 to TRBJ2-2; possibly TRBD2 for D (5 bases). This CDR3 has 16 residues. Trimming stripped 1 base from V and 3 bases from J, with 12 bases between. Germline CDR1 and CDR2: SGHTA and FQGNSA. The CDR3 sequence: CASSLVQWGDTGELFF. The CDR3, as DNA: TGTGCCAGCAGCTTAGTACAGTGGGGAGACACCGGGGAGCTGTTTTTT.

The V and J genes are TRBV28 and TRBJ1-1, with D unclear. In germline, CDR1 is MDHEN, CDR2 SYDVKM. The CDR3 has 13 residues. The germline V and J ends were trimmed by 9 bases and 3 bases, with 14 bases remaining between them. The DNA of the CDR3 is TGTGCCAGTTGGAGGGCAGCTTACACTGAAGCTTTCTTT. Amino acid sequence: CASWRAAYTEAFF.

V usage is TRBV28 and J usage is TRBJ2-5; D perhaps matches TRBD2 (5 bases). The germline V and J ends were trimmed by 10 bases and 9 bases, with 18 bases remaining between them. The CDR3 has 12 residues. Germline lookup yields CDR1 MDHEN and CDR2 SYDVKM. The CDR3: CATLIGSGAQYF. The CDR3 DNA reads as TGTGCCACTCTCATTGGGTCCGGGGCCCAGTACTTC.

This chain connects TRBV7-6 to TRBJ2-3; 9 nucleotides align to TRBD2. Looked up from germline, CDR1 is SGHVS and CDR2 is FNYEAQ. The CDR3 spans 16 residues. Unmatched junction bases numbered 11, after V lost 5 bases and J lost 5 bases. The CDR3 loop reads CASSLMAGGLGDTQYF. The CDR3 DNA reads TGTGCCAGCAGCCTAATGGCGGGGGGGCTGGGAGATACGCAGTATTTT.

This chain links TRBV11-2 with TRBJ2-5; 11 bases align to TRBD2. V shed 1 base and J 7 bases; nucleotides not matched to a gene: 11. The CDR3 extends over 17 amino acids. CDR1 is SGHAT and CDR2 is FQNNGV in the germline V gene. CDR3 in amino acids: CASSLGSSSGRLGTQYF. CDR3 nucleotides: TGTGCCAGCAGCTTAGGTTCCTCTAGCGGGAGGTTGGGGACCCAGTACTTC. Full variable domain (outside the CDR3, taken from reference TRBV11-2 and TRBJ2-5): EAGVAQSPRYKIIEKRQSVAFWCNPISGHATLYWYQQILGQGPKLLIQFQNNGVVDDSQLPKDRFSAERLKGVDSTLKIQPAKLEDSAVYLCASSLGSSSGRLGTQYFGPGTRLLVL.

The chain joins TRBV4-2 to TRBJ1-1, with 11 bases matching TRBD1. With V trimmed by 1 base and J by 4 bases, 5 bases remained unmatched. Germline V gene data show CDR1 as LGHNA and CDR2 as YNFKEQ. The CDR3 extends over 16 amino acids. This chain's CDR3 is CASSQVSGTGGTEAFF. The CDR3 DNA follows: TGTGCCAGCAGCCAAGTCTCCGGGACAGGGGGCACTGAAGCTTTCTTT.

The chain joins TRBV28 to TRBJ1-2, with no clear D. Germline V gene lookup returns CDR1 MDHEN and CDR2 SYDVKM. The ends were cut back, 2 bases at V and 5 bases at J, with 3 bases in the middle. CDR3 length equals 11 residues. The chain's CDR3 is CASSLTYGYTF. CDR3 DNA sequence: TGTGCCAGCAGTTTAACATATGGCTACACCTTC.

J is TRBJ1-6 and V is TRBV28, with 7 bases matching TRBD1. Unmatched junction bases numbered 1, after V lost 3 bases and J lost 5 bases. This CDR3 is 14 amino acids long. Germline assignment: CDR1 MDHEN and CDR2 SYDVKM. CDR3: CASSLGQNNSPLHF. The CDR3 DNA is TGTGCCAGCAGTTTGGGACAGAATAATTCACCCCTCCACTTT.

In its sample, this clone was seen once. The chain combines TRBV19 with TRBJ2-5; a weak D match, TRBD2 (7 bases). The ends were cut back, 3 bases at V and 3 bases at J, with 14 bases in the middle. The CDR3 runs 15 residues. Germline V gene sequence: CDR1 LNHDA, CDR2 SQIVND (reference sequence). CDR3 nucleotides: TGTGCCAGTAGTATGTGGGGAGGGGGAGAAGAGACCCAGTACTTC. Translating gives CASSMWGGGEETQYF.

The V gene is TRBV24-1, the J gene TRBJ1-1, with 7 bases matching TRBD1. The CDR3 length is 14 residues. Germline V gene lookup returns CDR1 KGHDR and CDR2 SFDVKD. After removal of 3 bases from V and 1 base from J, the junction contained 1 base not matched to a gene. The CDR3, as DNA: TGTGCCACCAGTGATGGACAGGCGAACACTGAAGCTTTCTTT. This translates into CATSDGQANTEAFF.

The chain uses TRBV18 and TRBJ1-3; D may be TRBD1 (6 bases). The V gene lost 5 bases and the J gene lost 0 bases, with 14 bases spanning the gap. The CDR3 consists of 16 residues. CDR1 is KGHSH and CDR2 is LQKENI in the germline V gene. The CDR3 is CASSARDTNSGNTIYF. CDR3 DNA sequence: TGTGCCAGCTCAGCAAGGGACACCAACTCTGGAAACACCATATATTTT.

V is TRBV4-1 and J is TRBJ2-7; 7 positions match TRBD1. The CDR3 spans 16 residues. Germline V gene data show CDR1 as MGHRA and CDR2 as YSYEKL. Trimming took 3 bases from V and 2 from J; bases not matched to a gene: 10. CDR3 coding DNA: TGCGCCAGCAGCCAGGAAACGACAGGGAGCGCCTACGAGCAGTACTTC. Its translation is CASSQETTGSAYEQYF.

This clone was seen only a few times. The V call is TRBV6-5, the J call TRBJ1-5; D is perhaps TRBD1 (6 bases). The CDR3 has 15 residues. V shed 6 bases and J shed 2 bases, with 14 bases lying between them. Germline CDR1 MNHEY, CDR2 SVGAGI. CDR3 coding DNA: TGTGCCAGCAGCCCGGGGGGCCGCGGCAATCAGCCCCAGCATTTT. Protein: CASSPGGRGNQPQHF.

This rearrangement joins TRBV10-1 to TRBJ1-1; unclear D gene. This CDR3 contains 16 residues. V was pared by 0 bases and J by 1 base, with 12 bases between. CDR1 is WNHNN and CDR2 is SYGVQD in the germline V gene (reference sequence). The CDR3 bases are TGCGCCAGCAGTGAGTCCGGGTCGAGTAAGAACACTGAAGCTTTCTTT. This translates into CASSESGSSKNTEAFF.

The chain links TRBV4-3 to TRBJ2-1, with 8 bases that match TRBD2. Germline CDR1 reads LGHNA; CDR2 reads YSLEER. The CDR3 sequence is 15 residues long. V was clipped by 2 bases and J by 9 bases; unmatched bases: 9. For the CDR3, the DNA is TGCGCCAGCAGCCAAAACGGGGGGGCAATCGGTGAGCAGTTCTTC. This translates into CASSQNGGAIGEQFF.

This clone was seen only once. The V and J genes are TRBV5-4 and TRBJ2-5, with 8 bases fitting TRBD2. CDR3 size: 15 residues. The germline gives CDR1 SGHNT, CDR2 YYREEE (reference sequence). The V and J ends lost 3 bases and 1 base, in that order; junction bases with no gene match: 5. Written as DNA, the CDR3 is TGTGCCAGCAGCTCCAAAGCGGGGGCCCAAGAGACCCAGTACTTC. Its translation is CASSSKAGAQETQYF.

Comment on this clone: Other nucleotide sequences from this sample produce the same CDR3. This chain joins TRBV7-2 and TRBJ2-2; D is unresolved. The germline V gene encodes CDR1 SGHTA and CDR2 FQGNSA. The ends were cut back, 2 bases at V and 1 base at J, with 5 bases in the middle. The CDR3 is 14 amino acids. The CDR3 nucleotides are TGTGCCAGCAGCTTAACCGGGAACACCGGGGAGCTGTTTTTT. This translates into CASSLTGNTGELFF.

This clone turned up a few times. This sequence joins TRBV6-2 or TRBV6-3 and TRBJ1-2; TRBD1 might be the D (6 bases). Germline values: CDR1 MNHEY, CDR2 SVGEGT. Trimming pared 6 bases from V and 7 bases from J, leaving 12 bases between. The CDR3 has 12 amino acids. CDR3 loop: CASSRTDRGYTF. CDR3 nucleotide sequence: TGTGCCAGCAGCCGGACAGATCGTGGCTACACCTTC.

The chain couples TRBV5-4 to TRBJ2-2; 9 bases map to TRBD1. The CDR3 sequence is 16 residues long. CDR1 is SGHNT and CDR2 is YYREEE in the germline V gene (reference sequence). The junction had 6 bases not matched to a gene; V was cut back by 1 base and J by 5 bases. The CDR3 sequence is CASSLLGTGRTGELFF. Written as DNA, the CDR3 is TGTGCCAGCAGCTTGTTGGGGACAGGGAGGACCGGGGAGCTGTTTTTT.

The V gene is TRBV7-2, the J gene TRBJ1-1; 7 bases are shared with TRBD1. V was clipped by 2 bases and J by 5 bases; unmatched bases: 8. Germline loops: CDR1 SGHTA, CDR2 FQGNSA. CDR3 size: 15 residues. This CDR3 reads CASSLRVAGGTEAFF. In DNA, the CDR3 is TGTGCCAGCAGCTTACGGGTGGCAGGGGGAACTGAAGCTTTCTTT.

The chain is built from TRBV28 and TRBJ2-1, with 12 bases fitting TRBD2. The CDR3 covers 13 residues. V was pared by 8 bases and J by 11 bases, with 7 bases of the junction left unmatched. The germline V gene has CDR1 MDHEN and CDR2 SYDVKM. Here the CDR3 reads CASQRTSGNKQFF. For the CDR3, the DNA is TGTGCCAGCCAACGGACTAGCGGGAACAAGCAGTTCTTC.

This clone was detected a few times. The chain is built from TRBV6-1 and TRBJ1-2, with TRBD1 identical over 9 bases. V lost 3 bases to trimming and J lost 7 bases; unmatched junction nucleotides: 6. The CDR3 is 14 amino acids. Germline loops: CDR1 MNHNS, CDR2 SASEGT. The CDR3 nucleotides are TGTGCCAGCAGTGATTTGGGGACAGGGACTGGCTACACCTTC. Protein: CASSDLGTGTGYTF.

This clone came up once. The rearrangement links TRBV7-6 to TRBJ2-3; TRBD1 matches at 8 bases. CDR1 SGHVS and CDR2 FNYEAQ come from the germline V gene. V lost 1 base and J lost 2; bases outside the gene matches: 2. The CDR3 has 15 residues. In DNA, the CDR3 is TGTGCCAGCAGCTTAGACAGGGGGATCACAGATACGCAGTATTTT. Encoded protein: CASSLDRGITDTQYF.

V gene TRBV7-9 combines with J gene TRBJ1-3; TRBD1 matches 7 bases. This CDR3 has 15 residues. Germline CDR1 reads SEHNR; CDR2 reads FQNEAQ (reference sequence). Trimming at V came to 5 bases and at J to 6 bases, leaving 10 bases not matched to a gene. CDR3 in amino acids: CASSLRQGSENTIYF. The CDR3 DNA is TGTGCCAGCAGCCTAAGACAGGGTTCAGAAAACACCATATATTTT. Full variable domain (missing parts from reference TRBV7-9 and TRBJ1-3): DTGVSQNPRHKITKRGQNVTFRCDPISEHNRLYWYRQTLGQGPEFLTYFQNEAQLEKSRLLSDRFSAERPKGSFSTLEIQRTEQGDSAMYLCASSLRQGSENTIYFGEGSWLTVV.

The chain joins TRBV28 to TRBJ1-1, with D perhaps matching TRBD1 (5 bases). V was trimmed by 2 bases and J by 8 bases, leaving 15 bases between them. The CDR3 contains 14 residues. The germline CDR1 and CDR2 sequences are MDHEN and SYDVKM. The chain's CDR3 is CASSLRRQGSEAFF. The CDR3, as DNA: TGTGCCAGCAGTTTAAGGCGCCAGGGATCAGAAGCTTTCTTT. Combining the CDR3 with reference TRBV28 and TRBJ1-1 gives the whole variable domain DVKVTQSSRYLVKRTGEKVFLECVQDMDHENMFWYRQDPGLGLRLIYFSYDVKMKEKGDIPEGYSVSREKKERFSLILESASTNQTSMYLCASSLRRQGSEAFFGQGTRLTVV.

This clone has a single count. The gene calls are TRBV5-4 and TRBJ1-2; D remains ambiguous. This CDR3 is built from 12 residues. Germline CDR1 is SGHNT and CDR2 is YYREEE (reference sequence). V lost 4 bases to trimming and J lost 8 bases, with 12 bases between them. In nucleotides, the CDR3 is TGTGCCAGCAGCGAGGGATTTCGAGGCTACACCTTC. Translation gives CASSEGFRGYTF.

The chain has TRBV7-3 and TRBJ1-3; a possible D gene is TRBD1 (6 bases). V lost 6 bases and J 0 bases, leaving 15 bases between the germline ends. CDR1 is SGHTA, CDR2 FQGTGA, per germline. The CDR3 has 16 amino acids. The CDR3 reads CASSCPGQFSGNTIYF. The CDR3 region has the DNA TGTGCCAGCAGTTGCCCCGGACAGTTCTCTGGAAACACCATATATTTT. The full variable domain, its missing parts supplied by reference TRBV7-3 and TRBJ1-3, is GAGVSQTPSNKVTEKGKYVELRCDPISGHTALYWYRQSLGQGPEFLIYFQGTGAADDSGLPNDRFFAVRPEGSVSTLKIQRTERGDSAVYLCASSCPGQFSGNTIYFGEGSWLTVV.

The rearrangement uses TRBV4-3 and TRBJ2-2; D is possibly TRBD2 (5 bases). The V and J ends lost 0 bases and 5 bases respectively, with 19 bases between them. The CDR3 runs 18 residues. The germline V gene encodes CDR1 LGHNA and CDR2 YSLEER. This CDR3 reads CASSQDFLASTSTGELFF. Here the CDR3 DNA reads TGCGCCAGCAGCCAAGATTTCCTAGCTTCTACGAGTACCGGGGAGCTGTTTTTT.

The V and J genes are TRBV28 and TRBJ1-5; 7 bases are a match to TRBD1. The CDR3 contains 15 residues. The germline CDR1 and CDR2 sequences are MDHEN and SYDVKM. The V and J ends lost 3 bases and 1 base, in that order; junction bases with no gene match: 3. In DNA, the CDR3 is TGTGCCAGCAGTTTGACAGGGCCAAGCAATCAGCCCCAGCATTTT. This codes for CASSLTGPSNQPQHF.

This sequence joins TRBV19 and TRBJ2-7; 8 bases agree with TRBD1. Trimming removed 5 bases from V and 4 bases from J; junction bases left unmatched: 13. There are 16 residues in the CDR3. Per germline, CDR1 LNHDA and CDR2 SQIVND (reference sequence). The CDR3 sequence: CASSPSTGTGLYEQYF. In DNA form, the CDR3 reads TGTGCCAGTAGTCCATCAACCGGGACAGGCTTGTACGAGCAGTACTTC.

This clone has just a few counts. The chain recombines TRBV7-8 with TRBJ1-6; D perhaps matches TRBD1 (5 bases). Germline V lookup: CDR1 SGHVS, CDR2 FQNEAQ. V was cut by 7 bases and J by 2 bases, with 9 bases left in between. The CDR3 has 14 amino acids. In DNA, the CDR3 is TGTGCCAGCACCCTCAGGGCCTATAATTCACCCCTCCACTTT. Translating it yields CASTLRAYNSPLHF. Combining the CDR3 with reference TRBV7-8 and TRBJ1-6 gives the whole variable domain GAGVSQSPRYKVAKRGQDVALRCDPISGHVSLFWYQQALGQGPEFLTYFQNEAQLDKSGLPSDRFFAERPEGSVSTLKIQRTQQEDSAVYLCASTLRAYNSPLHFGNGTRLTVT.